This record covers a single T cell receptor (beta chain). This sample is part of a study of cytomegalovirus exposure and HLA in healthy donors. Both 60 Vbeta primers and 13 Jbeta primers went into the PCR. Here immunoSEQ multiplex PCR was the method, and the copy in TCRdb shows in-frame clones only, minus some. Of around 150,000 clones listed, around 79% are singletons. The CDR3 covers 12 residues. The V end was cut by 6 bases, the J end by 6 bases, with 12 bases between. Germline lookup yields CDR1 MNHEY and CDR2 SVGAGI. V usage is TRBV6-5 and J usage is TRBJ2-7, with D tentatively TRBD1 (5 bases). This TCR was recovered from a man between 50 and 59 years old in good health and CMV-seropositive. The sequencing sample was made of PBMCs. CDR3 DNA: TGTGCCAGCAGCTCAGGGTATGGCGAGCAGTACTTC. It is translated as CASSSGYGEQYF.